What follows is one T cell receptor (beta chain) and its context. Its antigen is still unknown. The entry originates in a study of human thymus T cells. Broader study findings: There were highly overlapping thymic repertoires among unrelated individuals, as related research reported. An apparent bias in V and J gene usage was seen in thymic and blood repertoires.

Thymus was obtained from resections taken during corrective heart surgery. Having corrective surgery for congenital heart defects, healthy Finnish infants were the ones who donated. Trimming removed 1 base from V and 5 bases from J, with 17 bases in between. CDR3 length equals 16 residues. Germline V gene data show CDR1 as SGHDN and CDR2 as FVKESK. Method: immunoSEQ multiplex PCR; TCRdb's copy keeps in-frame clones and lacks some. The sample has more than 70,000 clones, about 96% seen once. V is TRBV14 and J is TRBJ2-5, with a tentative D call TRBD2 (6 bases). This sequence was found in a boy under two years old with a congenital heart defect but otherwise immunologically healthy. The material sequenced was thymus tissue. DNA of the CDR3: TGTGCCAGCAGCCAAGGTCTGGGCGCCGGAGGGGAGACCCAGTACTTC. It is translated as CASSQGLGAGGETQYF.